This T cell receptor (beta chain) came from a study of early T cells in non-severe SARS-CoV-2 infection. The protocol attached unique molecular identifiers to individual cDNA molecules. TCRdb reanalysed the 5' RACE reads using MiXCR and keeps one entry per CDR3 protein. The sample includes roughly 83,000 distinct CDR3 sequences, roughly 10% of them seen just once. The CDR3 has 14 residues. V lost 2 bases and J lost 9; bases outside the gene matches: 7. The V gene's germline CDR1 is SGDLS and CDR2 YYNGEE. The material was whole blood, obtained at baseline. The rearrangement joins TRBV9 to TRBJ2-1, with 8 bases aligning to TRBD1. The receptor was isolated from an adult who was a healthcare worker with PCR-confirmed SARS-CoV-2 infection or an uninfected control (not recorded which). CDR3 loop: CASSVEGQVTEQFF. The CDR3 region has the DNA TGTGCCAGCAGCGTCGAGGGACAGGTGACTGAGCAGTTCTTC. Full variable domain (remainder filled in from reference TRBV9 and TRBJ2-1): DSGVTQTPKHLITATGQRVTLRCSPRSGDLSVYWYQQSLDQGLQFLIQYYNGEERAKGNILERFSAQQFPDLHSELNLSSLELGDSALYFCASSVEGQVTEQFFGPGTRLTVL.